This is a list of T cell receptor beta chains from one sample in a study of PD-L1 blockade in urothelial cancer. Using immunoSEQ multiplex PCR, the repertoire was profiled, and TCRdb retains in-frame clones only, with some absent. The sample has 90,000 to 130,000 clones; approximately 89% are singletons. The material sequenced was PBMCs, taken around atezolizumab (anti-PD-L1) treatment. The receptor source for this set is a man aged 55 to 70 with urothelial cancer. CDR3s include the opening cysteine and the closing phenylalanine or tryptophan. A D gene is named only where the DNA matches it firmly. Rows give clone size only sometimes, using once, few, many, or a class for an expanded clone.

d_call: TRBD2
j_call: TRBJ2-1
v_call: TRBV4-2
clone_size: once
cdr3_nt: TGTGCCAGCAGCCAAGGGACTAGCGGGAGCGGTGAGCAGTTCTTC
cdr3_aa: CASSQGTSGSGEQFF

d_call: TRBD2
j_call: TRBJ2-1
v_call: TRBV6-4
clone_size: .
cdr3_nt: TGTGCCAGCAGCGAGGTTAGCGGGGGGTCTTACAATGAGCAGTTCTTC
cdr3_aa: CASSEVSGGSYNEQFF

d_call: .
j_call: TRBJ1-2
v_call: TRBV4-3
clone_size: .
cdr3_nt: TGCGCCAGCAGCCAAGATTTGAAAGACAGCCGTGGCTACACCTTC
cdr3_aa: CASSQDLKDSRGYTF

d_call: TRBD2
j_call: TRBJ2-5
v_call: TRBV10-3
clone_size: .
cdr3_nt: TGTGCCATCAGCCCGGGGGGCGGAGCGGGAGTGGAGACCCAGTACTTC
cdr3_aa: CAISPGGGAGVETQYF

d_call: TRBD2
j_call: TRBJ2-7
v_call: TRBV7-8
clone_size: once
cdr3_nt: TGTGCCAGCAGCTTAGGAGGGCTAGCGGGACTCTACGAGCAGTACTTC
cdr3_aa: CASSLGGLAGLYEQYF

d_call: TRBD1
j_call: TRBJ1-1
v_call: TRBV30
clone_size: .
cdr3_nt: TGTGCCTGGAGCAGGGGGTTGGACACTGAAGCTTTCTTT
cdr3_aa: CAWSRGLDTEAFF

d_call: .
j_call: TRBJ2-7
v_call: TRBV28
clone_size: few
cdr3_nt: TGTGCCAGCAGTTTAGGGTCTAGCGCTTACTCCTACGAGCAGTACTTC
cdr3_aa: CASSLGSSAYSYEQYF

d_call: .
j_call: TRBJ1-1
v_call: TRBV5-4
clone_size: .
cdr3_nt: TGTGCCAGCAGCCCGGACGGGGGGGTCACTGAAGCTTTCTTT
cdr3_aa: CASSPDGGVTEAFF

d_call: .
j_call: TRBJ2-1
v_call: TRBV15
clone_size: .
cdr3_nt: TGTGCCACCAGCAGAACTAGTTCAAGCTCCTACAATGAGCAGTTCTTC
cdr3_aa: CATSRTSSSSYNEQFF

d_call: .
j_call: TRBJ1-1
v_call: TRBV2
clone_size: .
cdr3_nt: TGTGCCAGCAGTTTGAGGCTGAACACTGAAGCTTTCTTT
cdr3_aa: CASSLRLNTEAFF

d_call: TRBD1
j_call: TRBJ2-3
v_call: TRBV6-1
clone_size: .
cdr3_nt: TGTGCCAGCAGTGACCCGACAGGGAAGGGCACAGATACGCAGTATTTT
cdr3_aa: CASSDPTGKGTDTQYF

d_call: TRBD1
j_call: TRBJ2-3
v_call: TRBV5-6
clone_size: .
cdr3_nt: TGTGCCAGCAGCGTCGGGACAGGGGTGGATACGCAGTATTTT
cdr3_aa: CASSVGTGVDTQYF

d_call: TRBD2
j_call: TRBJ2-5
v_call: TRBV4-2
clone_size: .
cdr3_nt: TGTGCCAGCAGCCCCGGGACTAGCGGTCAAGAGACCCAGTACTTC
cdr3_aa: CASSPGTSGQETQYF

d_call: .
j_call: TRBJ1-6
v_call: TRBV7-3
clone_size: .
cdr3_nt: TGTGCCAGCAGCTTAGGGCCAAATAATTCACCCCTCCACTTT
cdr3_aa: CASSLGPNNSPLHF

d_call: .
j_call: TRBJ1-2
v_call: TRBV5-1
clone_size: many
cdr3_nt: TGCGCCAGCAGCTTGGGAACAGGGCTCTCGGATGGCTACACCTTC
cdr3_aa: CASSLGTGLSDGYTF

d_call: TRBD2
j_call: TRBJ2-5
v_call: TRBV6-1
clone_size: .
cdr3_nt: TGTGCCAGCAGTGTTCCGACTAGCGGGGGACCCCAGTACTTC
cdr3_aa: CASSVPTSGGPQYF

d_call: TRBD2
j_call: TRBJ2-7
v_call: TRBV18
clone_size: .
cdr3_nt: TGTGCCAGCTCACCAGGACTAGCGGGAGCCTACGAGCAGTACTTC
cdr3_aa: CASSPGLAGAYEQYF